This T cell receptor beta chain stems from a study of T cell responses to AZD1222 COVID-19 vaccine. Regarding the study as a whole: It was only after the peak T cell response that any repertoires were sampled. Of the AZD1222 recipients, only 5 or 6 were seropositive at baseline. Mostly white British, mostly female donors; authors suggested clonal diversity may be underestimated. Distributed over spike, vaccine-associated CD4 TCRs predominated at 160-218 and 743-854.

Germline lookup yields CDR1 SGHTA and CDR2 FQGTGA. V was clipped by 5 bases and J by 1 base; unmatched bases: 6. This CDR3 has 15 residues. Libraries were prepared by immunoSEQ multiplex PCR; TCRdb keeps only in-frame clonotypes and omits some of them. The table lists around 81,000 clones, approximately 89% of them singletons. With respect to this clone: What it binds is unknown.

The sample was peripheral blood, taken 28 days after the second AZD1222 dose. The rearrangement links TRBV7-3 to TRBJ1-1; 8 positions match TRBD1. This TCR came from an adult who received the AZD1222 COVID-19 vaccine. The CDR3 region has the DNA TGTGCCAGCAGCACTACAGGGGGTAGGAACACTGAAGCTTTCTTT. Its protein is CASSTTGGRNTEAFF.